The T cell receptor (beta chain) under discussion was sequenced for a study of T cells after yellow fever vaccination. Findings and caveats of the study: A small proportion of clonotypes was detected in both the CD4 and CD8 compartments. Clones that expanded after primary vaccination mostly reappeared after the booster (approximately 96% CD4, 88% CD8). Repertoires obtained by FACS sorting could include abundant clonotypes that entered as contaminants from the bulk population.

Germline-derived CDR1 and CDR2 are SEHNR and FQNEAQ (reference sequence). This CDR3 is 16 amino acids long. The V end was cut by 1 base, the J end by 1 base, with 10 bases between. 5'RACE template switching produced TCR cDNA carrying a universal primer site and UMIs. TCRdb ran MiXCR on the 5' RACE reads and lists one entry per CDR3 protein. The sample carries about 340,000 distinct CDR3 sequences, approximately 12% recorded once. This clonotype has a count of ten or more. Its specificity is unknown. This chain uses TRBV7-9 with TRBJ2-2; D not resolved. The receptor's source is a young man who received the YFV17D yellow fever vaccine. Sequenced here: CD4+ T cells sorted from PBMCs, sampled 15 days after the yellow fever booster vaccination. The CDR3 bases are TGTGCCAGCAGCTTAGGTGGTGGGCGGAACACCGGGGAGCTGTTTTTT. As protein: CASSLGGGRNTGELFF.